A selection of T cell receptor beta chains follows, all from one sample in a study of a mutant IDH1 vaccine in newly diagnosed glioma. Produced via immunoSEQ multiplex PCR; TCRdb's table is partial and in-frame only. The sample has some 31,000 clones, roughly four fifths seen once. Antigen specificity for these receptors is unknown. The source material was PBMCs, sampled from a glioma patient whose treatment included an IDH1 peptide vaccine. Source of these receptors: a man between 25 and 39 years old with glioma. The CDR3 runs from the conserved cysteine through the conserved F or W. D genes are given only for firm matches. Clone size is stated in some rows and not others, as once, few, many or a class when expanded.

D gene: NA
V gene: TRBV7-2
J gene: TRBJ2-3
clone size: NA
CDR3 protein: CASRGFTDTQYF
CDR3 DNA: TGTGCCAGCAGAGGGTTCACAGATACGCAGTATTTT

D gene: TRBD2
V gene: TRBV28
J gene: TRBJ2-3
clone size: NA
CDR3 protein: CASSLAGGTSPTQYF
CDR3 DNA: TGTGCCAGCAGCCTAGCGGGAGGGACGTCTCCTACGCAGTATTTT

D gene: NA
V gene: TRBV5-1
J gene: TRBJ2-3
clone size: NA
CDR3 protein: CASSLATGTDTQYF
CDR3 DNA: TGCGCCAGCAGCTTGGCCACAGGAACAGATACGCAGTATTTT

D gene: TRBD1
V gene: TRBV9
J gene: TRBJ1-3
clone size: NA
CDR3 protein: CASSVAGTGSISGNTIYF
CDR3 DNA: TGTGCCAGCAGCGTAGCCGGGACAGGGAGCATTTCTGGAAACACCATATATTTT

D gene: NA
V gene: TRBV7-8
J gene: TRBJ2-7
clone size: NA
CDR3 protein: CASSLGAIGSYEQYF
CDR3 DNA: TGTGCCAGCAGCTTAGGTGCGATCGGAAGCTACGAGCAGTACTTC

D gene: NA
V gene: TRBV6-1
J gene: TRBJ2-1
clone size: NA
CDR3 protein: CASSEEGVGGSSYNEQFF
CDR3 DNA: TGTGCCAGCAGTGAAGAAGGGGTGGGCGGGTCTTCCTACAATGAGCAGTTCTTC

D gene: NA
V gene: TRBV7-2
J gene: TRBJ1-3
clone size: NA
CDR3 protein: CASSLGGGRGSGNTIYF
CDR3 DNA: TGTGCCAGCAGCTTAGGAGGAGGCAGAGGATCTGGAAACACCATATATTTT

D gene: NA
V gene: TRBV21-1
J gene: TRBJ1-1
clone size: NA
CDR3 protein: CASSKPPQRPNTEAFF
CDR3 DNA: TGTGCCAGCAGCAAACCACCACAGCGACCGAACACTGAAGCTTTCTTT

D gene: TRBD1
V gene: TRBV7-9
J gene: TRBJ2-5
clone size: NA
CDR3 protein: CASSSPMTGGETQYF
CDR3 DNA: TGTGCCAGCAGCTCGCCGATGACAGGGGGAGAGACCCAGTACTTC

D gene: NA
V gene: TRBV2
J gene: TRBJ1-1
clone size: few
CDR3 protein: CASTGENTEAFF
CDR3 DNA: TGTGCCAGCACCGGGGAGAACACTGAAGCTTTCTTT

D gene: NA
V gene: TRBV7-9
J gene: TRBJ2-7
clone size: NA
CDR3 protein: CASSLEPRGEQYF
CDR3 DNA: TGTGCCAGCAGCTTAGAACCCAGAGGAGAGCAGTACTTC

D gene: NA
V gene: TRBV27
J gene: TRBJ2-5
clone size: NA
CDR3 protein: CASSPQETQYF
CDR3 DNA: TGTGCCAGCAGCCCACAAGAGACCCAGTACTTC

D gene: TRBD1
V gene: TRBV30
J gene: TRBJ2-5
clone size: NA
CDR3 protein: CAWETGGRTQYF
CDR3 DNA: TGTGCCTGGGAGACAGGGGGCAGGACCCAGTACTTC

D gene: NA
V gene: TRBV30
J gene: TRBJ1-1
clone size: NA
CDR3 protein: CAWSGSSEAFF
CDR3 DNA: TGTGCCTGGAGCGGCTCGAGTGAAGCTTTCTTT

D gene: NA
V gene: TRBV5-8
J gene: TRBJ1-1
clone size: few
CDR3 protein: CASSLSTLGGRVTEAFF
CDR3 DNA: TGTGCCAGCAGCTTGTCAACCCTAGGGGGTAGGGTCACTGAAGCTTTCTTT

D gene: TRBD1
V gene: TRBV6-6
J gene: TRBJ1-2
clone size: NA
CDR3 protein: CAGGQGVGYTF
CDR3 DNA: TGTGCCGGAGGACAGGGGGTTGGCTACACCTTC